This TCR beta chain is from a study of blood T cell repertoires in COVID-19. TCRdb keeps only in-frame clones here, not all; method: immunoSEQ multiplex PCR. The data show over 250,000 clones, 70% to 90% seen once. Looked up from germline, CDR1 is MGHDK and CDR2 is SYGVNS. The CDR3 consists of 16 residues. With 1 base removed from V and 8 bases from J, the gap between germline ends came to 17 bases. This clonotype originated in a woman aged 70 to 79 with acute or convalescent COVID-19. This sequence joins TRBV25-1 and TRBJ1-4; TRBD1 might be the D (6 bases). The sample comprised peripheral blood. CDR3 coding DNA: TGTGCCAGCAGTGAATTAGTCACAGGGATTCAGGAAAAACTGTTTTTT. Its translation: CASSELVTGIQEKLFF.